Below, one T cell receptor beta chain is given with its context. What it binds is not known. These data come from a study of cytotoxic CD8 clonotypes in ibrutinib-treated CLL. For the study at large: The taking of response samples occurred after a median roughly twelve months of treatment, with a range of 6 to 36.

Study-level findings and limits: At progression, clonality fell back toward baseline after rising at ibrutinib response. The clonality rise at ibrutinib response reflected private clonotype expansion.

Depth targeted 1 in 200,000 to 1 in 1 million T cells, averaging 10x coverage per clonotype. The protocol was immunoSEQ multiplex PCR, while the TCRdb copy is restricted to in-frame clones and leaves out a portion. The profile shows about 30,000 clones, about 62% of them singletons. Germline CDR1 MGHRA, CDR2 YSYEKL. The length of the CDR3 is 15 residues. With V trimmed by 4 bases and J by 9 bases, 7 bases remained unmatched. This sequence originates from a human donor with chronic lymphocytic leukemia. The chain recombines TRBV4-1 with TRBJ1-6, with TRBD1 identical over 9 bases. The sequenced sample was PBMCs, obtained before ibrutinib treatment. The CDR3 coding sequence is TGCGCCAGCAGCCTCGAGGGACAGGGAGGTTCACCCCTCCACTTT. Translating gives CASSLEGQGGSPLHF.